This T cell receptor (beta chain) was recorded in a study of shared clonotypes between healthy human individuals. Study-wide context: Researchers drew samples from a couple of women and a few men aged 18 to 49. Every donor yielded three CD4 naive, three CD4 memory, two CD8 naive and one CD8 memory plate.

CDR3 size: 14 residues. Germline CDR1 is MNHNS and CDR2 is SASEGT. Trimming at V came to 6 bases and at J to 3 bases, leaving 7 bases not matched to a gene. The table came from immunoSEQ multiplex PCR; TCRdb's copy has only in-frame clones and leaves some out. The sample contains some 360,000 clones, around 70% of which appear only once. Study conclusions and caveats: Few donors limited the genetic and exposure-history diversity represented.

CD4+ cells underwent separation, giving CD45RA+ naive and CD45RA-negative memory subsets. With regard to this clone: The antigen is undetermined.

The sequenced sample was memory CD4+ T cells sorted from blood. Subset denoted: CD45RA-negative fraction. The TCR was taken from a man aged 25 to 40 in good health. V usage is TRBV6-1 and J usage is TRBJ1-1; 7 positions match TRBD1. The CDR3 DNA sequence: TGTGCCAGCAGCCATCAGGGGGGGGACACTGAAGCTTTCTTT. As protein: CASSHQGGDTEAFF.